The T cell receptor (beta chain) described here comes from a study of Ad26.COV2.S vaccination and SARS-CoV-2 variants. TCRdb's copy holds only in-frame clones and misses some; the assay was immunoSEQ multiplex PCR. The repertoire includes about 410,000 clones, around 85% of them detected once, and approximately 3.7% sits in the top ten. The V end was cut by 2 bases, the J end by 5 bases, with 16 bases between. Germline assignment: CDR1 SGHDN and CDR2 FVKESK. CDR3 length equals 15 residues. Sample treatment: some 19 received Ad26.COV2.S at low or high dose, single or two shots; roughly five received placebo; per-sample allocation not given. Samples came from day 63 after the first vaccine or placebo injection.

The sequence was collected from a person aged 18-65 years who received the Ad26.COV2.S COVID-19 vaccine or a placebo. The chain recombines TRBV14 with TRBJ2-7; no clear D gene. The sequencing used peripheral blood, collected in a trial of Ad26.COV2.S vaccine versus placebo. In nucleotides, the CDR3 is TGTGCCAGCAGCCAATCGCACGAAGCTAGGCACGAGCAGTACTTC. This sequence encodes CASSQSHEARHEQYF. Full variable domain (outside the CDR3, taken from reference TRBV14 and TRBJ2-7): EAGVTQFPSHSVIEKGQTVTLRCDPISGHDNLYWYRRVMGKEIKFLLHFVKESKQDESGMPNNRFLAERTGGTYSTLKVQPAELEDSGVYFCASSQSHEARHEQYFGPGTRLTVT.